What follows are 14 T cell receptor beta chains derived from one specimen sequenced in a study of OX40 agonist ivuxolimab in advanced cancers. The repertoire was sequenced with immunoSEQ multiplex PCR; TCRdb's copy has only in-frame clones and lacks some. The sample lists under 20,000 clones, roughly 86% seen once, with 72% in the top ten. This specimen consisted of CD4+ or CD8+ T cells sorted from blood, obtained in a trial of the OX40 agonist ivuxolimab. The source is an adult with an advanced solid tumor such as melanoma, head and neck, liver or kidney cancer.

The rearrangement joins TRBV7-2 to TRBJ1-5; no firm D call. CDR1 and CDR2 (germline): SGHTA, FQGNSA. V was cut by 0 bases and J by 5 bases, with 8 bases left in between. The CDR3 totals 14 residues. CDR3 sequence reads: CASSLATGDQPQHF. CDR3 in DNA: TGTGCCAGCAGCTTAGCGACGGGAGATCAGCCCCAGCATTTT.

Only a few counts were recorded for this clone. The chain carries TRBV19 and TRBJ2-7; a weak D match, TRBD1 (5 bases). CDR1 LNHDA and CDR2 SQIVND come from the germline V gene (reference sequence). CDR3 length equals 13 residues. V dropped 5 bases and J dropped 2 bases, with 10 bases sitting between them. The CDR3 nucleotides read TGTGCCAGTAGTGTCAGGGCCGCCTACGAGCAGTACTTC. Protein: CASSVRAAYEQYF.

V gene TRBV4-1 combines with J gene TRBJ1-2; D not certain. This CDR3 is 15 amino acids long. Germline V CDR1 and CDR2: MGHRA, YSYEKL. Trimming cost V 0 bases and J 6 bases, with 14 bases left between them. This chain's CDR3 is CASSQDQVAVDGYTF. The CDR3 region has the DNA TGCGCCAGCAGCCAAGATCAGGTAGCGGTAGATGGCTACACCTTC.

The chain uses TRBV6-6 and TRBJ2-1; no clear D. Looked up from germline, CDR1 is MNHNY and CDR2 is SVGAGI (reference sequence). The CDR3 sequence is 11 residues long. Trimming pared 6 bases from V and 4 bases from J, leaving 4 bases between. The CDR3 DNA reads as TGTGCCAGCAGGGAATACAATGAGCAGTTCTTC. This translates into CASREYNEQFF.

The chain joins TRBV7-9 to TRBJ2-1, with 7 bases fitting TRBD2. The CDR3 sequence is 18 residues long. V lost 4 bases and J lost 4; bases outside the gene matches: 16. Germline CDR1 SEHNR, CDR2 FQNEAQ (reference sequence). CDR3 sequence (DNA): TGTGCCAGCAGCTCGGCACAACTAGCGTCGCTACAATACAATGAGCAGTTCTTC. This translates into CASSSAQLASLQYNEQFF. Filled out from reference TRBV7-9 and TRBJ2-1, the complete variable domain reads DTGVSQNPRHKITKRGQNVTFRCDPISEHNRLYWYRQTLGQGPEFLTYFQNEAQLEKSRLLSDRFSAERPKGSFSTLEIQRTEQGDSAMYLCASSSAQLASLQYNEQFFGPGTRLTVL.

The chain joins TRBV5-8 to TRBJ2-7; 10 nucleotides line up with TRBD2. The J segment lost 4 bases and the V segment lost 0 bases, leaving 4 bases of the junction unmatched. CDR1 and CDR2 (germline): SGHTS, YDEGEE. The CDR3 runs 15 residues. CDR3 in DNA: TGTGCCAGCAGCTTGGAAGCTAGCGGGAGTTACGAGCAGTACTTC. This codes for CASSLEASGSYEQYF.

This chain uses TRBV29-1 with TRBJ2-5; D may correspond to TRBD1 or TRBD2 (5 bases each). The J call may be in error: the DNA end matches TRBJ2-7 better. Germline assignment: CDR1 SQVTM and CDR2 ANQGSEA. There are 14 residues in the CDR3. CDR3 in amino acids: CSVEGGDPSYEQYF. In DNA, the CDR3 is TGCAGCGTTGAAGGAGGGGATCCCTCCTACGAGCAGTACTTC.

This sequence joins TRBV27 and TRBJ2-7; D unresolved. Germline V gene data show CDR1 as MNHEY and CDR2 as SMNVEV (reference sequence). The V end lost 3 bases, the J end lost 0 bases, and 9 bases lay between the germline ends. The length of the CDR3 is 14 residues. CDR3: CASSFGPNSYEQYF. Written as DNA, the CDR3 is TGTGCCAGCAGTTTCGGACCTAACTCCTACGAGCAGTACTTC.

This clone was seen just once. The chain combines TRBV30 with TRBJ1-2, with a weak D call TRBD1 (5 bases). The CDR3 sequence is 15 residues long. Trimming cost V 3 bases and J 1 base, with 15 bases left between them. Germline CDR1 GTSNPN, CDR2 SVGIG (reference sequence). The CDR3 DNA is TGTGCCTGGAGCGAATCGGGGCGGAATAACTATGGCTACACCTTC. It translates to CAWSESGRNNYGYTF. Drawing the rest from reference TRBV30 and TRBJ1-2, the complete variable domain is SQTIHQWPATLVQPVGSPLSLECTVEGTSNPNLYWYRQAAGRGLQLLFYSVGIGQISSEVPQNLSASRPQDRQFILSSKKLLLSDSGFYLCAWSESGRNNYGYTFGSGTRLTVV.

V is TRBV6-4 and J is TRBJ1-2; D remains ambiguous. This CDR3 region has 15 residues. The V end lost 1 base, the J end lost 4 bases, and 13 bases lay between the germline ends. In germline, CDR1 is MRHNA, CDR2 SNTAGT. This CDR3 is CASSDLFNTRYGYTF. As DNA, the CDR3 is TGTGCCAGCAGTGACTTGTTTAACACTCGCTATGGCTACACCTTC.

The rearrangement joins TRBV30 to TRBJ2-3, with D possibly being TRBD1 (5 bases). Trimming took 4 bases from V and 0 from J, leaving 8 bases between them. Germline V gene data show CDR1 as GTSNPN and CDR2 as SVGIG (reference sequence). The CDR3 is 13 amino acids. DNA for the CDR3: TGTGCCTGGACCCCAGGGAGCACAGATACGCAGTATTTT. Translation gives CAWTPGSTDTQYF.

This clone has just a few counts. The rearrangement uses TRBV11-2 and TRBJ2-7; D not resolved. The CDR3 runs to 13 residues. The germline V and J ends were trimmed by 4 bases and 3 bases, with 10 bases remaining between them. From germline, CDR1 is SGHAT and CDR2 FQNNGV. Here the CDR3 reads CASSSPPGYEQYF. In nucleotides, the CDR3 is TGTGCCAGCAGCTCTCCCCCGGGCTACGAGCAGTACTTC.

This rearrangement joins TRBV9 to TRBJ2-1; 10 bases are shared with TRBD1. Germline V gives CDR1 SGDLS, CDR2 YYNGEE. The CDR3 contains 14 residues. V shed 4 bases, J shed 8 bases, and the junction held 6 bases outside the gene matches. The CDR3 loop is CASSPRQGADEQFF. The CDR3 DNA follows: TGTGCCAGCAGCCCACGACAGGGGGCGGATGAGCAGTTCTTC.

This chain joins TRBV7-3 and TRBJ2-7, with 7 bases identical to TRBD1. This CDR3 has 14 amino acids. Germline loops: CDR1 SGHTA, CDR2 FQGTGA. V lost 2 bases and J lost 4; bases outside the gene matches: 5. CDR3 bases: TGTGCCAGCAGCTTAGCAGGGGGTGGTTACGAGCAGTACTTC. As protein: CASSLAGGGYEQYF.